The 13 T cell receptor beta chains given below trace back to one sample, sequenced in a study of T cell responses to AZD1222 COVID-19 vaccine. Assay used: immunoSEQ multiplex PCR; TCRdb lists only in-frame clones, some missing. In the table there are about 110,000 clones, roughly nine tenths of which are singletons. Sequencing used peripheral blood, obtained 28 days after the second AZD1222 dose. The receptor source for this set is an adult who received the AZD1222 COVID-19 vaccine.

This chain joins TRBV12-3 or TRBV12-4 and TRBJ1-2; D unclear. Trimming stripped 1 base from V and 1 base from J, with 4 bases between. The CDR3 loop spans 13 amino acids. CDR3 residues: CASSLGLNYGYTF. The CDR3 bases are TGTGCCAGCAGTTTAGGCCTTAACTATGGCTACACCTTC.

The chain uses TRBV28 and TRBJ1-2, with TRBD1 matching over 8 bases. Looked up from germline, CDR1 is MDHEN and CDR2 is SYDVKM. Germline trimming cut 1 base from V and 7 bases from J; bases unmatched to any gene: 8. CDR3 length: 15 amino acids. CDR3 protein: CASSLLTTGAPGYTF. CDR3 nucleotides: TGTGCCAGCAGTTTATTGACGACAGGGGCACCTGGCTACACCTTC.

This chain links TRBV19 with TRBJ1-1, with D tentatively TRBD1 (5 bases). The CDR3 is made up of 14 amino acids. Between the trimmed V and J ends, which lost 10 bases and 0 bases, there was a span of 15 bases. In germline, CDR1 is LNHDA, CDR2 SQIVND (reference sequence). The CDR3 nucleotides read TGTGCCACAACCAGGGAGGGAATGAACACTGAAGCTTTCTTT. Amino acid sequence: CATTREGMNTEAFF.

The V gene is TRBV5-6, the J gene TRBJ2-7; D is possibly TRBD2 (5 bases). This CDR3 has 18 amino acids. Trimming removed 1 base at V and 3 bases at J, with 23 bases between. Germline CDR1 reads SGHDT; CDR2 reads YYEEEE. The CDR3 DNA is TGTGCCAGCAGCTTGAGCTCACCTGGGAGCGATATGTTCTACGAGCAGTACTTC. Protein product: CASSLSSPGSDMFYEQYF.

The genes are TRBV2 and TRBJ1-5; 7 bases are shared with TRBD1. The CDR3 extends over 13 amino acids. J was trimmed by 3 bases and V by 11 bases; bases with no gene match: 7. Per the germline V gene, CDR1 is SNHLY and CDR2 is FYNNEI. The CDR3 DNA reads as TGTGCCGGAACACAGGGGAACAATCAGCCCCAGCATTTT. Protein product: CAGTQGNNQPQHF.

A word on this clone: This sample includes further DNA sequences coding for the same CDR3. The chain couples TRBV19 to TRBJ2-1; D uncertain. The CDR3 runs to 15 residues. The ends were cut back, 6 bases at V and 0 bases at J, with 12 bases in the middle. Germline lookup yields CDR1 LNHDA and CDR2 SQIVND (reference sequence). This chain's CDR3 is CASSLDRSSYNEQFF. Here the CDR3 DNA reads TGTGCCAGTAGCTTAGACCGTAGCTCCTACAATGAGCAGTTCTTC.

J is TRBJ2-2 and V is TRBV27; 9 nucleotides agree with TRBD2. This CDR3 region has 14 residues. Losses at the gene ends were 6 bases for V and 6 bases for J; bases not matched to a gene: 5. CDR1 and CDR2 from the germline V gene are MNHEY and SMNVEV (reference sequence). The CDR3 region has the DNA TGTGCCAGCAGGGGACTAGCTAATGCCGGGGAGCTGTTTTTT. As protein: CASRGLANAGELFF.

V and J are TRBV6-5 and TRBJ2-7; 8 bases line up with TRBD2. The germline V gene has CDR1 MNHEY and CDR2 SVGAGI. After removal of 6 bases from V and 4 bases from J, the junction contained 8 bases not matched to a gene. The CDR3 is 14 amino acids. CDR3 sequence (DNA): TGTGCCAGCAGCAAAGCGGGAGATGGGTACGAGCAGTACTTC. This gives the protein CASSKAGDGYEQYF.

This clone has only one observation. The chain carries TRBV6-2 or TRBV6-3 and TRBJ2-3, with 7 bases matching TRBD2. The CDR3 runs to 16 residues. Germline loops: CDR1 MNHEY, CDR2 SVGEGT. V was pared by 5 bases and J by 5 bases, with 13 bases of the junction left unmatched. This chain's CDR3 is CASSRGSGGRGDTQYF. The CDR3 bases are TGTGCCAGCAGTCGGGGCTCGGGCGGGAGAGGAGATACGCAGTATTTT.

This clone was recorded a few times. The V gene is TRBV28, the J gene TRBJ1-5; possibly TRBD1 for D (5 bases). With 7 bases removed from V and 1 base from J, the gap between germline ends came to 14 bases. CDR1 is MDHEN, CDR2 SYDVKM, per germline. The CDR3 contains 15 residues. This CDR3 reads CASIKASGSNQPQHF. The CDR3 nucleotides read TGTGCCAGCATCAAAGCCTCAGGGAGCAATCAGCCCCAGCATTTT.

The V and J genes are TRBV5-1 and TRBJ1-2; D remains ambiguous. The CDR3 length is 16 residues. The germline V gene encodes CDR1 SGHRS and CDR2 YFSETQ. V was pared by 0 bases and J by 4 bases, with 16 bases between. The CDR3 here is CASSLGQTYSSYGYTF. In DNA form, the CDR3 reads TGCGCCAGCAGCTTGGGCCAGACTTACTCCTCCTATGGCTACACCTTC.

The chain employs TRBV29-1 and TRBJ1-4; possibly TRBD1 for D (5 bases). The CDR3 runs to 14 residues. In germline, CDR1 is SQVTM, CDR2 ANQGSEA. V dropped 6 bases and J dropped 4 bases, with 15 bases sitting between them. CDR3 protein: CSVTIGQYNEKLFF. In nucleotides, the CDR3 is TGCAGCGTCACAATTGGACAATATAATGAAAAACTGTTTTTT.

This clone was counted a single time. This rearrangement joins TRBV4-2 to TRBJ2-2; tentative D call: TRBD1 (6 bases). Germline V gives CDR1 LGHNA, CDR2 YNFKEQ. Trimming stripped 1 base from V and 2 bases from J, with 8 bases between. This CDR3 spans 15 amino acids. DNA of the CDR3: TGTGCCAGCAGCCAAGGGACAGCCAACACCGGGGAGCTGTTTTTT. Protein product: CASSQGTANTGELFF.